This T cell receptor (beta chain) stems from a study of Ad26.COV2.S vaccination and SARS-CoV-2 variants. Across the whole study: Of the COV1001 trial arms, the Ad26.COV2.S arm included the donor.

Of note for this clone: As yet, its antigen is unknown.

TCRdb keeps only in-frame clones here, not all; method: immunoSEQ multiplex PCR. This table has more than 300,000 clones, 70% to 90% appearing once. V was trimmed by 3 bases and J by 6 bases, leaving 15 bases between them. Germline V gene lookup returns CDR1 LNHNV and CDR2 YYDKDF (reference sequence). This CDR3 comprises 16 residues. Treatment defined: around 19 received Ad26.COV2.S at low or high dose, single or two shots; 5 received placebo; per-sample allocation not given. Day 63 following the first vaccine or placebo injection was when the samples were taken. Findings and limits, study-wide: People given the vaccine had a wider spike-specific TCR breadth than placebo recipients did. It is possible that the TCR breadth and depth analyses underestimated the total T cell responses.

The sequence was collected from a person aged 18-60 years who received the Ad26.COV2.S COVID-19 vaccine or a placebo. This sample comprised peripheral blood, obtained in a trial of Ad26.COV2.S vaccine versus placebo. The chain is built from TRBV15 and TRBJ1-6, with D unresolved. The CDR3 sequence is CATSSFPGVANSPLHF. DNA of the CDR3: TGTGCCACCAGCAGTTTTCCCGGGGTTGCTAATTCACCCCTCCACTTT.